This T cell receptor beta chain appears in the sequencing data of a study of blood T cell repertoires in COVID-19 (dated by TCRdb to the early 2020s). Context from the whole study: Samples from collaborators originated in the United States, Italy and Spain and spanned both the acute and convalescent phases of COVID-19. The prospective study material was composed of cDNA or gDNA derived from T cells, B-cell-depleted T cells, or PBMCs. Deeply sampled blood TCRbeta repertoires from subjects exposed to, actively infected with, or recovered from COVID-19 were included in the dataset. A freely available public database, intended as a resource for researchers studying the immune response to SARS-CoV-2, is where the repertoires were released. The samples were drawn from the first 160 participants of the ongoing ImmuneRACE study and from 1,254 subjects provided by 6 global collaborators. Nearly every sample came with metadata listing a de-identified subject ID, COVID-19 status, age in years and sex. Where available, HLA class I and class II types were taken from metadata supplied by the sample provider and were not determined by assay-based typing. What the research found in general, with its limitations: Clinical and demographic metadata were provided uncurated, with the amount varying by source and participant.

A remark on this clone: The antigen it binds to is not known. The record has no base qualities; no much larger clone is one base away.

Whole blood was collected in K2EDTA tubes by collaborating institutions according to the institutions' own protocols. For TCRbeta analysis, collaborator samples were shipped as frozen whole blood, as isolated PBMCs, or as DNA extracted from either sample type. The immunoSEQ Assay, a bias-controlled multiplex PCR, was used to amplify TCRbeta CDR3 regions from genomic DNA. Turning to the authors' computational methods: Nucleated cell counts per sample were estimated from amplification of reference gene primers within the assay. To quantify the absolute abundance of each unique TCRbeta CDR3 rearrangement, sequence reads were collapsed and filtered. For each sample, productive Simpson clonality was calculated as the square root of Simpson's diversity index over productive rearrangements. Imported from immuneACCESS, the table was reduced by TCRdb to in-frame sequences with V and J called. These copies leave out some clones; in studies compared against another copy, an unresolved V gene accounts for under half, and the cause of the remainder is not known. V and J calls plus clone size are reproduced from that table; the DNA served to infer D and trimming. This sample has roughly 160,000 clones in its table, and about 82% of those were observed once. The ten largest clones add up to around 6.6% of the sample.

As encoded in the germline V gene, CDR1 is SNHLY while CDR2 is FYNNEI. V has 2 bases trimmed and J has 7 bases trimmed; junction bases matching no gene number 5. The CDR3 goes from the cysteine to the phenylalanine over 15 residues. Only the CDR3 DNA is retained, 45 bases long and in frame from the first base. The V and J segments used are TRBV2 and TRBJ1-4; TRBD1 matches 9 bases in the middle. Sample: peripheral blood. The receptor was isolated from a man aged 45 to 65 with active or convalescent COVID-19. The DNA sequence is TGTGCCAGCAGTGAATTATTGGGACAGGGTGAAAAACTGTTTTTT. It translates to CASSELLGQGEKLFF.